This T cell receptor beta chain was sequenced in a study of somatic mutations in cytotoxic T cells in rheumatoid arthritis. Broader study findings: CD8+ T cells showed clonality that did not differ significantly between patients with rheumatoid arthritis and age-matched healthy controls.

With regard to this clone: Its target is not known.

Generated by immunoSEQ multiplex PCR, the TCRdb table keeps only in-frame clones and is missing some. The profile shows 15,000 to 20,000 clones, roughly 77% of them singletons. The CDR3 has 15 amino acids. The ends were cut back, 1 base at V and 4 bases at J, with 14 bases in the middle. Germline-derived CDR1 and CDR2 are SGHTA and FQGNSA. The chain has TRBV7-2 and TRBJ2-7, with D perhaps assigned TRBD1 or TRBD2 (7 bases each). This clonotype originated in an adult with rheumatoid arthritis. Sequenced sample: CD8+ T cells sorted from blood. The CDR3 DNA reads as TGTGCCAGCAGCTTAGAAGGGAGGGGGCGGTACGAGCAGTACTTC. Translated: CASSLEGRGRYEQYF.